The 3 T cell receptor beta chains in this list originate from one sample, sequenced in a study of cytomegalovirus exposure and HLA in healthy donors. Sequencing used immunoSEQ multiplex PCR; TCRdb keeps in-frame clones, though not all of them. The sample includes about 79,000 clones, approximately 94% of them seen just once. Sequenced sample: PBMCs. These receptors originate from a woman under 40 in good health and CMV-seronegative.

This clone was found a few times. The gene calls are TRBV19 and TRBJ2-7; a weak D match, TRBD2 (7 bases). The ends were cut back, 5 bases at V and 0 bases at J, with 14 bases in the middle. Germline CDR1 reads LNHDA; CDR2 reads SQIVND (reference sequence). This CDR3 spans 15 amino acids. The CDR3 reads CASSLGGQSSYEQYF. The CDR3 bases are TGTGCCAGTAGTTTGGGGGGGCAAAGCTCCTACGAGCAGTACTTC.

This chain uses TRBV5-1 with TRBJ1-1; D call uncertain. The CDR3 is 11 residues long. V gave up 4 bases and J gave up 6 bases, with 7 bases separating them. The germline V gene has CDR1 SGHRS and CDR2 YFSETQ. The CDR3 region is CASSDSAEAFF. CDR3 sequence (DNA): TGCGCCAGCAGCGACTCGGCTGAAGCTTTCTTT.

The genes are TRBV4-2 and TRBJ2-1, with D perhaps matching TRBD1 (5 bases). V was cut by 1 base and J by 3 bases, with 13 bases left in between. CDR1 and CDR2 from the germline V gene are LGHNA and YNFKEQ. This CDR3 contains 16 residues. Here the CDR3 reads CASSQVRDTHYNEQFF. The CDR3 DNA follows: TGTGCCAGCAGCCAAGTCAGGGATACCCACTACAATGAGCAGTTCTTC.